This T cell receptor (beta chain) came from a study of shared clonotypes between healthy human individuals. Study results and caveats: Naive subsets usually exceeded memory subsets in estimated richness.

The sorted-subset replicate PCRs were given 200 ng DNA, which is approximately 30,000 T cell genomes. Clones were read by immunoSEQ multiplex PCR, and TCRdb kept only the in-frame ones, dropping some. The repertoire consists of around 2.1 million clones, with 85% to 95% occurring once and the leading ten covering 1.5% to 2%. CD45RO negativity and positive selection for CCR7 defined naive CD8 cells, a population that excluded terminally differentiated effector memory CD45RA+ cells. A remark on this clone: No antigen is known for it.

Sample: naive CD8+ T cells from PBMCs. The receptor comes from a man in his late teens or twenties in good health. Some clones in this sample may be carry-over from other donors' samples.

The CDR3 bases are TGCGCCAGCAGCCGTGGACAGGCCGAGCAGTACTTC. This codes for CASSRGQAEQYF. This chain uses TRBV5-1 with TRBJ2-7, with 7 bases that match TRBD1. J lost 6 bases, V lost 4 bases, and 4 bases had no gene match. Germline CDR1 reads SGHRS; CDR2 reads YFSETQ. This CDR3 region has 12 residues.